Shown below are 23 T cell receptor beta chains from a single sample sequenced in a study of blood T cell repertoires in COVID-19. Libraries were prepared by immunoSEQ multiplex PCR; TCRdb keeps only in-frame clonotypes and omits some of them. The data hold fewer than 130,000 clones, with 88% observed a single time. The sequencing input was peripheral blood. The source is a woman in her fifties or sixties with acute or convalescent COVID-19.

The V and J genes are TRBV2 and TRBJ1-4; 7 bases line up with TRBD1. With V trimmed by 10 bases and J by 8 bases, 13 bases remained unmatched. There are 14 residues in the CDR3. Germline assignment: CDR1 SNHLY and CDR2 FYNNEI. The CDR3 loop is CANRVGQDREKLFF. CDR3 bases: TGTGCCAACAGAGTTGGACAGGACCGAGAAAAACTGTTTTTT.

The V call is TRBV29-1, the J call TRBJ2-7; perhaps TRBD1 as D (5 bases). Deletions cut 4 bases from V and 2 bases from J, with 6 bases between. Per the germline V gene, CDR1 is SQVTM and CDR2 is ANQGSEA. The CDR3 spans 11 residues. The DNA for the CDR3 is TGCAGCGTTGGGACAACCTACGAGCAGTACTTC. Residues: CSVGTTYEQYF.

The gene calls are TRBV28 and TRBJ2-7; 9 bases align to TRBD2. Unmatched junction bases numbered 18, after V lost 3 bases and J lost 0 bases. The CDR3 runs 20 residues. CDR1 MDHEN and CDR2 SYDVKM come from the germline V gene. CDR3 in DNA: TGTGCCAGCAGTTTTCCCGGGACGGAGATTAGCGGGAGACACTCCTACGAGCAGTACTTC. Translation: CASSFPGTEISGRHSYEQYF.

The gene calls are TRBV6-5 and TRBJ2-2, with D unclear. Germline CDR1 reads MNHEY; CDR2 reads SVGAGI. The ends were cut back, 6 bases at V and 6 bases at J, with 2 bases in the middle. The CDR3 runs 10 residues. CDR3 loop: CASSSGELFF. CDR3 DNA sequence: TGTGCCAGCAGCTCCGGGGAGCTGTTTTTT.

Concerning this clone: This sample includes further DNA sequences coding for the same CDR3. J is TRBJ1-1 and V is TRBV6-5; D is possibly TRBD1 (6 bases). The V end lost 6 bases, the J end lost 1 base, and 9 bases lay between the germline ends. This CDR3 is built from 13 residues. CDR1 is MNHEY, CDR2 SVGAGI, per germline. The CDR3 sequence: CASSKQGNTEAFF. The DNA of the CDR3 is TGTGCCAGCAGCAAACAGGGGAACACTGAAGCTTTCTTT.

The CDR3 DNA reads as TGTGCCAGCAGCGCCTTCCAGGGACAAGTAAAAAACACTGAAGCTTTCTTT. Translated: CASSAFQGQVKNTEAFF. The rearrangement joins TRBV3-1 (or the pseudogene TRBV3-2) to TRBJ1-1; TRBD1 is a possible D gene (6 bases). Germline CDR1 LGHDT, CDR2 YNNKEL (reference sequence). The CDR3 contains 17 residues. Trimming pared 5 bases from V and 2 bases from J, leaving 21 bases between.

This chain connects TRBV5-4 to TRBJ2-5, with D perhaps matching TRBD2 (7 bases). CDR1 is SGHNT and CDR2 is YYREEE in the germline V gene (reference sequence). The V gene lost 2 bases and the J gene lost 5 bases, with 19 bases spanning the gap. This CDR3 is 16 amino acids long. CDR3 in DNA: TGTGCCAGCAGCTTCCCGGGACGCGGGGGCCAGGAGACCCAGTACTTC. Amino acid sequence: CASSFPGRGGQETQYF.

The chain is built from TRBV5-1 and TRBJ2-2; D perhaps matches TRBD1 (5 bases). The CDR3 is made up of 14 amino acids. V lost 4 bases, J lost 1 base, and 8 bases lay in between. Germline V gene lookup returns CDR1 SGHRS and CDR2 YFSETQ. CDR3 sequence reads: CASSTDKNTGELFF. CDR3 in DNA: TGCGCCAGCAGCACGGACAAGAACACCGGGGAGCTGTTTTTT.

This clone was detected once. The CDR3 DNA follows: TGTGCCAGCTCCGGGACTAGCGGGAGCAATGAGCAGTTCTTC. Translating gives CASSGTSGSNEQFF. The chain is built from TRBV18 and TRBJ2-1; 14 nucleotides align to TRBD2. Germline CDR1 is KGHSH and CDR2 is LQKENI. This CDR3 contains 14 residues. Trimming at V came to 6 bases and at J to 6 bases, leaving 1 base not matched to a gene.

This chain links TRBV3-1 (or the pseudogene TRBV3-2) with TRBJ1-2, with D perhaps matching TRBD1 (6 bases). V gave up 4 bases and J gave up 2 bases, with 11 bases separating them. The length of the CDR3 is 14 residues. Germline CDR1 reads LGHDT; CDR2 reads YNNKEL (reference sequence). The CDR3 DNA sequence: TGTGCCAGCAGCCGGGGACAAACCAACTATGGCTACACCTTC. Its protein product is CASSRGQTNYGYTF.

This clone has more than one count but fewer than ten. The chain carries TRBV19 and TRBJ1-1, with a tentative D call TRBD1 (5 bases). With 1 base removed from V and 0 bases from J, the gap between germline ends came to 9 bases. This CDR3 has 15 amino acids. CDR1 LNHDA and CDR2 SQIVND come from the germline V gene (reference sequence). The CDR3 loop is CASSIGGVMNTEAFF. CDR3 nucleotides: TGTGCCAGTAGTATAGGGGGGGTTATGAACACTGAAGCTTTCTTT.

This rearrangement joins TRBV7-2 to TRBJ2-7; D not certain. V lost 8 bases and J lost 2, with 10 bases in between. The CDR3 is 12 residues long. Germline V gene lookup returns CDR1 SGHTA and CDR2 FQGNSA. The CDR3 DNA reads TGTGCCAGCGCGTTCTCCCCCTACGAGCAGTACTTC. Translated, it gives CASAFSPYEQYF.

This clone was observed a few times. The chain couples TRBV11-2 to TRBJ1-2; the D is unclear. Germline CDR1 is SGHAT and CDR2 is FQNNGV. Between the trimmed V and J ends, which lost 4 bases and 8 bases, there was a span of 8 bases. CDR3 length: 11 amino acids. CDR3 in DNA: TGTGCCAGCAGCTCTCAGTGGGGCTACACCTTC. Protein product: CASSSQWGYTF.

This chain links TRBV6-5 with TRBJ1-4, with no clear D. The germline V gene has CDR1 MNHEY and CDR2 SVGAGI. The CDR3 consists of 14 residues. Trimming took 5 bases from V and 3 from J, leaving 10 bases between them. The CDR3 protein is CASSLKSPNEKLFF. The CDR3 bases are TGTGCCAGCAGTCTTAAGAGCCCTAATGAAAAACTGTTTTTT.

The chain is built from TRBV5-1 and TRBJ2-5, with D possibly matching TRBD2 (6 bases). Germline V gene sequence: CDR1 SGHRS, CDR2 YFSETQ. This CDR3 region has 15 residues. V shed 4 bases and J shed 2 bases, with 15 bases lying between them. The CDR3 loop is CASSPRRGQQETQYF. In DNA, the CDR3 is TGCGCCAGCAGCCCCCGGCGGGGCCAACAAGAGACCCAGTACTTC.

In DNA, the CDR3 is TGTGCCAGCAGCTCTCTGGCGGGAAGCACAGATACGCAGTATTTT. Protein: CASSSLAGSTDTQYF. The chain is built from TRBV7-9 and TRBJ2-3; D may be TRBD2 (6 bases). Trimming cost V 4 bases and J 0 bases, with 11 bases left between them. The germline gives CDR1 SEHNR, CDR2 FQNEAQ (reference sequence). This CDR3 has 15 amino acids.

The rearrangement joins TRBV28 to TRBJ2-1, with D perhaps TRBD1 (6 bases). The V gene lost 8 bases and the J gene lost 3 bases, with 23 bases spanning the gap. Germline CDR1 MDHEN, CDR2 SYDVKM. The CDR3 consists of 17 residues. In nucleotides, the CDR3 is TGTGCCAGCCTAAACCCGCAGGGGCGAGGGCTCTACAATGAGCAGTTCTTC. Its translation is CASLNPQGRGLYNEQFF.

This CDR3 is CASSPGTGLYEQYF. For the CDR3, the DNA is TGTGCCAGCAGCCCAGGGACAGGGCTCTACGAGCAGTACTTC. The chain joins TRBV3-1 (or the pseudogene TRBV3-2) to TRBJ2-7, with 9 nucleotides matching TRBD1. The CDR3 has 14 residues. After removal of 4 bases from V and 3 bases from J, the junction contained 4 bases not matched to a gene. Germline V CDR1 and CDR2: LGHDT, YNNKEL (reference sequence).

The J gene is TRBJ2-1, the V gene TRBV24-1, with 13 bases identical to TRBD2. Trimming took 3 bases from V and 8 from J; bases not matched to a gene: 12. The length of the CDR3 is 18 residues. CDR1 is KGHDR, CDR2 SFDVKD, per germline. Here the CDR3 DNA reads TGTGCCACCAGTGATCGCAGAGGACTAGCGGGAGCGCTCGATGAGCAGTTCTTC. Amino acids: CATSDRRGLAGALDEQFF.

V usage is TRBV19 and J usage is TRBJ2-5; no definite D call. V was shortened by 8 bases and J by 5 bases, with 3 bases between the two germline ends. The CDR3 consists of 9 residues. Germline V lookup: CDR1 LNHDA, CDR2 SQIVND (reference sequence). DNA for the CDR3: TGTGCCAGTGAGGAGACCCAGTACTTC. Translated: CASEETQYF.

The chain is built from TRBV19 and TRBJ2-6; D is uncertain. Germline loops: CDR1 LNHDA, CDR2 SQIVND (reference sequence). Between the trimmed V and J ends, which lost 3 bases and 0 bases, there was a span of 6 bases. This CDR3 has 15 amino acids. CDR3 sequence (DNA): TGTGCCAGTAGTATTGAGAACTCTGGGGCCAACGTCCTGACTTTC. It is translated as CASSIENSGANVLTF.

CDR3 nucleotides: TGTGCCAGCAGTTTAGGGCGGCGGGCCCGTGAGCAGTACTTC. It encodes CASSLGRRAREQYF. The rearrangement uses TRBV27 and TRBJ2-7, with D possibly TRBD2 on 5 matching bases. V was pared by 2 bases and J by 7 bases, with 15 bases between. Germline V gene sequence: CDR1 MNHEY, CDR2 SMNVEV (reference sequence). This CDR3 region has 14 residues.

The chain has TRBV5-1 and TRBJ2-2, with 7 bases that match TRBD2. The CDR3 spans 15 residues. Per the germline V gene, CDR1 is SGHRS and CDR2 is YFSETQ. V gave up 0 bases and J gave up 5 bases; unmatched junction bases: 4. The CDR3 spells CASSLAVGGTGELFF. The CDR3 DNA follows: TGCGCCAGCAGCTTGGCCGTCGGGGGGACCGGGGAGCTGTTTTTT.